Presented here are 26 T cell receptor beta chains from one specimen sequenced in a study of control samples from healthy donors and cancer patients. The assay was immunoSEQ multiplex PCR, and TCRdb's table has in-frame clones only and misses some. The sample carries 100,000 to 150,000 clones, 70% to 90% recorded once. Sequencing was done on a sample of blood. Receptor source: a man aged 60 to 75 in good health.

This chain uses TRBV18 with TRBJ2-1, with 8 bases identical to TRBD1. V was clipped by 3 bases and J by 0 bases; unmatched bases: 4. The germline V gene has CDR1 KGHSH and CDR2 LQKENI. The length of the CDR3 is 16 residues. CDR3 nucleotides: TGTGCCAGCTCACCGTTGGGGACAGGCTCCTACAATGAGCAGTTCTTC. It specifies CASSPLGTGSYNEQFF.

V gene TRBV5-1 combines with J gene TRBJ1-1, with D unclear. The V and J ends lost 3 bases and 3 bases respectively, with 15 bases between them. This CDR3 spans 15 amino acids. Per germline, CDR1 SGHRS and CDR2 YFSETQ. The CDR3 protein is CASSSGRTRDTEAFF. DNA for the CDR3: TGCGCCAGCAGCTCCGGACGAACGCGGGACACTGAAGCTTTCTTT.

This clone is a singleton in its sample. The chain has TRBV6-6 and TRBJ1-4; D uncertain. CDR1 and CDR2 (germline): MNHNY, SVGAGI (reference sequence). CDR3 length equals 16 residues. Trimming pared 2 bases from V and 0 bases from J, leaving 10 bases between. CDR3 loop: CASSYRQSATNEKLFF. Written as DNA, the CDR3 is TGTGCCAGCAGTTACCGTCAGTCTGCAACTAATGAAAAACTGTTTTTT.

In DNA form, the CDR3 reads TGCGCCAGCAGCCCCGGGGGGGCGAACACCGGGGAGCTGTTTTTT. Protein sequence: CASSPGGANTGELFF. The chain recombines TRBV5-1 with TRBJ2-2; 8 bases align to TRBD2. CDR3 length: 15 amino acids. Germline CDR1 SGHRS, CDR2 YFSETQ. V lost 4 bases and J lost 0; bases outside the gene matches: 2. Full variable domain (remainder filled in from reference TRBV5-1 and TRBJ2-2): KAGVTQTPRYLIKTRGQQVTLSCSPISGHRSVSWYQQTPGQGLQFLFEYFSETQRNKGNFPGRFSGRQFSNSRSEMNVSTLELGDSALYLCASSPGGANTGELFFGEGSRLTVL.

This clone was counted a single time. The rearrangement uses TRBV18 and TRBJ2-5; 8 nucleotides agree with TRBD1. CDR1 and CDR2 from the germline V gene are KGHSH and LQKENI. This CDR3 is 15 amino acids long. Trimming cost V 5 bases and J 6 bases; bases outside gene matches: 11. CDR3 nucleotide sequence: TGTGCCAGCTCAGCCTCTACAGGGGGAGGAAAGACCCAGTACTTC. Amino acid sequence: CASSASTGGGKTQYF.

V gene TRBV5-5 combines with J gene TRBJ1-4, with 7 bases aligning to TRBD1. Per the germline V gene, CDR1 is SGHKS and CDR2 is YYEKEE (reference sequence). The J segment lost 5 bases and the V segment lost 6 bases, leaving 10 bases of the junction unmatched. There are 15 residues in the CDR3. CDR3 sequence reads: CASTRLTGRNEKLFF. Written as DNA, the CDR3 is TGTGCCAGCACCCGATTGACAGGGAGAAATGAAAAACTGTTTTTT.

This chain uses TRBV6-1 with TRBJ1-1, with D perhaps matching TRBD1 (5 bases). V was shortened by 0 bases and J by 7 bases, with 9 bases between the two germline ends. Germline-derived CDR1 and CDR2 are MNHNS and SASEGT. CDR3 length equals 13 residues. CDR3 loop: CASSEATVIEAFF. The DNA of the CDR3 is TGTGCCAGCAGTGAAGCGACAGTAATTGAAGCTTTCTTT.

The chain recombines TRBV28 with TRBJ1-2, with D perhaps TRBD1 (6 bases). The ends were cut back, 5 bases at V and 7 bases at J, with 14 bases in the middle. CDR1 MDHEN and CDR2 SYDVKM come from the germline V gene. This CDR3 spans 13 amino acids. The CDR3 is CASSTYTGLGYTF. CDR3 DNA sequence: TGTGCCAGCAGTACTTACACAGGGCTTGGCTACACCTTC.

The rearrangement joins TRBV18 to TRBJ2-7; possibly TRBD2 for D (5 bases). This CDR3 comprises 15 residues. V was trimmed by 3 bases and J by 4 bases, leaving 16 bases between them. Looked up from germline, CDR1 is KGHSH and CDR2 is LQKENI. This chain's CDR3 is CASSPEREREYEQYF. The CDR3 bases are TGTGCCAGCTCACCCGAAAGGGAGAGGGAGTACGAGCAGTACTTC.

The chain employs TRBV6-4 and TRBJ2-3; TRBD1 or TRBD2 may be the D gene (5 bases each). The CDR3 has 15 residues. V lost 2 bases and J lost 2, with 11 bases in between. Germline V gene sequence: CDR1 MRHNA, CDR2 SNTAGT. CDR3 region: CASSDGTDATDTQYF. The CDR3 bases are TGTGCCAGCAGTGACGGGACCGACGCCACAGATACGCAGTATTTT.

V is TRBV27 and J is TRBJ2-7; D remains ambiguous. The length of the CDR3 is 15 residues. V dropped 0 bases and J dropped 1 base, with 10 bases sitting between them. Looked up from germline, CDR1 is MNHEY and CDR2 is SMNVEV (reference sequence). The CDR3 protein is CASSLSASWSYEQYF. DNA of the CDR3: TGTGCCAGCAGTTTATCCGCATCCTGGTCCTACGAGCAGTACTTC.

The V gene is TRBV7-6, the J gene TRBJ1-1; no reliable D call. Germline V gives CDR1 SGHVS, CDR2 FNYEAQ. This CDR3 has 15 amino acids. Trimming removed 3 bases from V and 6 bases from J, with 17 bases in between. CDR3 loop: CASSLQTVANSEAFF. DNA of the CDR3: TGTGCCAGCAGCTTGCAAACCGTGGCCAACTCTGAAGCTTTCTTT. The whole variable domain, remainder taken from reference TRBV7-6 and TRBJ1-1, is GAGVSQSPRYKVTKRGQDVALRCDPISGHVSLYWYRQALGQGPEFLTYFNYEAQQDKSGLPNDRFSAERPEGSISTLTIQRTEQRDSAMYRCASSLQTVANSEAFFGQGTRLTVV.

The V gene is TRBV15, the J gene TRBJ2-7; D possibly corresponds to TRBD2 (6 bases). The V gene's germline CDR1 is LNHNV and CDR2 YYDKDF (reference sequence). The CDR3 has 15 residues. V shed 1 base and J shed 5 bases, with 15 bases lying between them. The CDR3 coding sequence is TGTGCCACCAGCAGAGTATTGGGGGAGGCAGACGAGCAGTACTTC. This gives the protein CATSRVLGEADEQYF. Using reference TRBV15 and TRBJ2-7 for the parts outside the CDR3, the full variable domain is DAMVIQNPRYQVTQFGKPVTLSCSQTLNHNVMYWYQQKSSQAPKLLFHYYDKDFNNEADTPDNFQSRRPNTSFCFLDIRSPGLGDTAMYLCATSRVLGEADEQYFGPGTRLTVT.

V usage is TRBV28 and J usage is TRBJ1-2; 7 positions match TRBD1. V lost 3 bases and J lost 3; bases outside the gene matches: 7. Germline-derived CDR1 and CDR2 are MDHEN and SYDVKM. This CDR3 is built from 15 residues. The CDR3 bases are TGTGCCAGCAGTTTCAGGGGGGCTAAGCACTATGGCTACACCTTC. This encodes CASSFRGAKHYGYTF.

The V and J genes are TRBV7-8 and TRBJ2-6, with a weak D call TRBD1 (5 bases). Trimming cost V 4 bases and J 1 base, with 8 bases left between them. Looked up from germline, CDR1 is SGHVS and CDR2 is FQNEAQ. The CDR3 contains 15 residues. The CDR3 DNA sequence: TGTGCCAGCAGCTCTGGGGCGTCTGGGGCCAACGTCCTGACTTTC. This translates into CASSSGASGANVLTF.

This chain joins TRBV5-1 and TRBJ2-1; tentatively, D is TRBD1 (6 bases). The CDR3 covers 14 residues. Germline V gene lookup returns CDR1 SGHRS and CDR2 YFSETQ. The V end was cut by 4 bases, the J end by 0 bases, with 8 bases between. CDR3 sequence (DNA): TGCGCCAGCAGCCGACAGGACTCCTACAATGAGCAGTTCTTC. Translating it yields CASSRQDSYNEQFF.

Written as DNA, the CDR3 is TGCGCCAGCAGCTACGGACAGGGAGGAACTGAAGCTTTCTTT. Its translation is CASSYGQGGTEAFF. The chain joins TRBV5-1 to TRBJ1-1; 8 bases are a match to TRBD1. Trimming took 3 bases from V and 5 from J; bases not matched to a gene: 6. CDR1 is SGHRS, CDR2 YFSETQ, per germline. This CDR3 contains 14 residues.

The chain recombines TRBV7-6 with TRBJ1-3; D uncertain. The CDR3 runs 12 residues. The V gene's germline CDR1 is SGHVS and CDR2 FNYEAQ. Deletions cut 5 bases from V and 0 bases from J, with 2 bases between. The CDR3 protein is CASSVSGNTIYF. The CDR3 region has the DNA TGTGCCAGCAGCGTCTCTGGAAACACCATATATTTT.

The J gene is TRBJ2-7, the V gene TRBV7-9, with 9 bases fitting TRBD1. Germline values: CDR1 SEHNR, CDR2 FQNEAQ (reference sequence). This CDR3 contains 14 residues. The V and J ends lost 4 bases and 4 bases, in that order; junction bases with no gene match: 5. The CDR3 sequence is CASSSPGQGYEQYF. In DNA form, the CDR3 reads TGTGCCAGCAGCTCGCCGGGACAGGGATACGAGCAGTACTTC. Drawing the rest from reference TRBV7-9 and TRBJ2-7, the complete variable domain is DTGVSQNPRHKITKRGQNVTFRCDPISEHNRLYWYRQTLGQGPEFLTYFQNEAQLEKSRLLSDRFSAERPKGSFSTLEIQRTEQGDSAMYLCASSSPGQGYEQYFGPGTRLTVT.

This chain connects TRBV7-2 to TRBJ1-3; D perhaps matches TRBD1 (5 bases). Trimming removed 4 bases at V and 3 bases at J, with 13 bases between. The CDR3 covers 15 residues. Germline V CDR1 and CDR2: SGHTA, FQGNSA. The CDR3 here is CASSSDSWIGNTIYF. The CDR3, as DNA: TGTGCCAGCAGCTCAGACAGCTGGATTGGAAACACCATATATTTT.

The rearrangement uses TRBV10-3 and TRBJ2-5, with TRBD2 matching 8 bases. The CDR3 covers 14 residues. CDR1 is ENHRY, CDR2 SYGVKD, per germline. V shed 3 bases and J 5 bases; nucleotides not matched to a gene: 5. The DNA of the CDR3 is TGTGCCATCAGTGATGCGGGGGGCGGGGAGACCCAGTACTTC. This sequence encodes CAISDAGGGETQYF.

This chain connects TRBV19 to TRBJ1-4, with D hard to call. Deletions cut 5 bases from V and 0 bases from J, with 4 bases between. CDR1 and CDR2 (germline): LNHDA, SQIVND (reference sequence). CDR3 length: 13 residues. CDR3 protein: CASSQSTNEKLFF. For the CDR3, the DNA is TGTGCCAGTAGTCAGTCAACTAATGAAAAACTGTTTTTT. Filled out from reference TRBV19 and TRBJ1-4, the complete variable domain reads DGGITQSPKYLFRKEGQNVTLSCEQNLNHDAMYWYRQDPGQGLRLIYYSQIVNDFQKGDIAEGYSVSREKKESFPLTVTSAQKNPTAFYLCASSQSTNEKLFFGSGTQLSVL.

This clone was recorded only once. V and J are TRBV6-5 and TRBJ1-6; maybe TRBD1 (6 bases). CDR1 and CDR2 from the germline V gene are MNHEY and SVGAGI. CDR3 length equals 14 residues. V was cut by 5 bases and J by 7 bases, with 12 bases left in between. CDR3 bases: TGTGCCAGCAGTCCAGGGGTGGGGAATTCACCCCTCCACTTT. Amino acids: CASSPGVGNSPLHF.

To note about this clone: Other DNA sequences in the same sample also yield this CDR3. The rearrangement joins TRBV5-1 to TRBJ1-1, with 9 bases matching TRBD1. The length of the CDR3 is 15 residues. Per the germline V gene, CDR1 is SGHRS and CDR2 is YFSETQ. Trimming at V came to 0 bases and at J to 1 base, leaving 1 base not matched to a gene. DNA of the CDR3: TGCGCCAGCAGCTTGGGGGGACAGGGGAACACTGAAGCTTTCTTT. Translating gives CASSLGGQGNTEAFF. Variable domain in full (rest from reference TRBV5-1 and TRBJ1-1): KAGVTQTPRYLIKTRGQQVTLSCSPISGHRSVSWYQQTPGQGLQFLFEYFSETQRNKGNFPGRFSGRQFSNSRSEMNVSTLELGDSALYLCASSLGGQGNTEAFFGQGTRLTVV.

The CDR3 nucleotides are TGTGCCAGCAGCCCCGTCGGGGGGAATTCACCCCTCCACTTT. Its protein product is CASSPVGGNSPLHF. The V and J genes are TRBV7-8 and TRBJ1-6; weak D call: TRBD1 (5 bases). Trimming pared 5 bases from V and 7 bases from J, leaving 12 bases between. Germline V gives CDR1 SGHVS, CDR2 FQNEAQ. CDR3 length: 14 residues.

CDR3 amino acids: CASSLQGLQPQHF. The CDR3 DNA reads as TGCGCCAGCAGTCTACAGGGGTTACAGCCCCAGCATTTT. The chain couples TRBV5-1 to TRBJ1-5, with 7 bases matching TRBD1. The CDR3 runs to 13 residues. V lost 5 bases to trimming and J lost 7 bases; unmatched junction nucleotides: 6. Germline V lookup: CDR1 SGHRS, CDR2 YFSETQ.